What follows are 9 T cell receptor beta chains derived from one specimen sequenced in a study of Tregs in tolerant kidney transplant recipients. The data were produced by immunoSEQ multiplex PCR, yet TCRdb's version contains in-frame clones alone and is incomplete. This listing includes under 55,000 clones. This specimen was CD4+ T cells from blood, taken before the transplant. These receptors all stem from a human donor who received a combined kidney and bone marrow transplant.

Details on this clone: The CDR3 end is not reached by the read, which stops 3 residues before it; the germline J gene fills it in. The chain couples TRBV19 to TRBJ1-5; maybe TRBD1 (6 bases). The V end was cut by 8 bases, the J end by 5 bases, with 25 bases between. The CDR3 has 17 residues. Germline V lookup: CDR1 LNHDA, CDR2 SQIVND (reference sequence). The CDR3 bases that were read are TGTGCCAGTCAGCGGAACTCCCTGCAGGGGCGACATCAGCCC. Translated, it gives CASQRNSLQGRHQP. The entire CDR3 reads CASQRNSLQGRHQPQHF.

Concerning this clone: Read sequence stops 3 residues before the CDR3 end, and the germline J gene provides the missing end. This chain joins TRBV7-2 and TRBJ2-7, with a tentative D call TRBD1 (6 bases). The CDR3 is made up of 15 amino acids. V was cut by 1 base and J by 5 bases, with 15 bases left in between. Looked up from germline, CDR1 is SGHTA and CDR2 is FQGNSA. The DNA read from the CDR3 is TGTGCCAGCAGCTTAGTTGCGGGTGGGGGCCACGAG. It yields the protein CASSLVAGGGHE. The whole CDR3 sequence reads CASSLVAGGGHEQYF.

Regarding this clone: The read finishes 3 residues shy of the CDR3 end, and the germline J gene is used to complete it. The chain recombines TRBV7-2 with TRBJ1-2; tentative D call: TRBD1 (6 bases). Germline V gene sequence: CDR1 SGHTA, CDR2 FQGNSA. V was clipped by 3 bases and J by 6 bases, with 11 bases between them. This CDR3 has 13 residues. CDR3 sequence reads: CASSFGEGDGYTF. The covered CDR3 bases are TGTGCCAGCAGCTTCGGGGAGGGGGATGGC. The full variable domain, its missing parts supplied by reference TRBV7-2 and TRBJ1-2, is GAGVSQSPSNKVTEKGKDVELRCDPISGHTALYWYRQSLGQGLEFLIYFQGNSAPDKSGLPSDRFSAERTGGSVSTLTIQRTQQEDSAVYLCASSFGEGDGYTFGSGTRLTVV.

A word on this clone: With the read ending 3 residues before the CDR3 end, the germline J gene is used to fill in that end. The J gene is TRBJ2-5, the V gene TRBV7-2; TRBD2 matches 9 bases. CDR3 length equals 15 residues. CDR1 and CDR2 from the germline V gene are SGHTA and FQGNSA. J gave up 5 bases and V 7 bases, and 11 bases lay outside the gene matches. The sequenced part of the CDR3 DNA is TGTGCCAGCAATTCTCCGGGACTAGCCGGGGAGACC. Its protein is CASNSPGLAGET. The complete CDR3 protein is CASNSPGLAGETQYF.

A word on this clone: The missing CDR3 end, 3 residues past where the read stops, is filled in from the germline J gene. This chain links TRBV5-4 with TRBJ2-5, with 10 bases identical to TRBD1. The V gene end was trimmed by 0 bases and the J gene end by 2 bases; junction bases not matched to a gene: 1. Germline CDR1 is SGHNT and CDR2 is YYREEE (reference sequence). The CDR3 has 15 residues. The DNA read from the CDR3 is TGTGCCAGCAGCTTGGGGGACAGGGGACAAGAGACC. This gives the protein CASSLGDRGQET. The complete CDR3 sequence is CASSLGDRGQETQYF.

The CDR3 spells CAWNQDSGNTIYF. The DNA read from the CDR3 is TGTGCCTGGAACCAGGACTCTGGAAACACC. The chain carries TRBV30 and TRBJ1-3; D unresolved. The observed sequence ends 3 residues before the CDR3 terminus, with the missing tail filled in from the germline J gene. The CDR3 spans 13 residues. V was trimmed by 4 bases and J by 0 bases, leaving 7 bases between them. CDR1 GTSNPN and CDR2 SVGIG come from the germline V gene (reference sequence).

CDR3 DNA, as far as it was read: TGTGCCAGTAAGGCTAGCAATCAGCCC. This encodes CASKASNQP. The CDR3 in full is CASKASNQPQHF. This chain uses TRBV19 with TRBJ1-5; D is undetermined. The missing CDR3 end, 3 residues past where the read stops, is filled in from the germline J gene. The CDR3 has 12 residues. From germline, CDR1 is LNHDA and CDR2 SQIVND (reference sequence). V was clipped by 7 bases and J by 0 bases, with 4 bases between them.

Comment on this clone: The read terminates 3 residues before the CDR3 end, so the remaining end is supplied by the germline J gene. The chain couples TRBV18 to TRBJ1-5; a possible D gene is TRBD1 (5 bases). The CDR3 has 15 amino acids. The germline gives CDR1 KGHSH, CDR2 LQKENI. V shed 3 bases and J shed 5 bases, with 14 bases lying between them. Partial CDR3 DNA: TGTGCCAGCTCACCGGACCGGGGGTATGATCAGCCC. Its protein product is CASSPDRGYDQP. The full CDR3 sequence reads CASSPDRGYDQPQHF.

Here the CDR3 reads CASSLTGTSASGELFF. CDR3 DNA, as far as it was read: TGCGCCAGCAGCCTTACCGGGACTAGCGCGTCCGGGGAG. The chain employs TRBV5-1 and TRBJ2-2, with 10 bases lining up with TRBD2. The read gets to within 3 residues of the CDR3 end, and the germline J gene fills in the rest. Losses at the gene ends were 4 bases for V and 6 bases for J; bases not matched to a gene: 9. The CDR3 is 16 amino acids. Germline V gives CDR1 SGHRS, CDR2 YFSETQ. The variable domain in full, completed from reference TRBV5-1 and TRBJ2-2, reads KAGVTQTPRYLIKTRGQQVTLSCSPISGHRSVSWYQQTPGQGLQFLFEYFSETQRNKGNFPGRFSGRQFSNSRSEMNVSTLELGDSALYLCASSLTGTSASGELFFGEGSRLTVL.